This TCR beta chain stems from a study of blood T cell repertoires in COVID-19 (dated by TCRdb to 2018 to 2021). General notes on the study: Samples covering the acute and convalescent phases of COVID-19 were provided by collaborators in the United States, Italy and Spain. The dataset comprised deeply sampled blood TCRbeta repertoires from subjects exposed to, actively infected with, or recovered from COVID-19. The material from the prospective study consisted of cDNA or gDNA derived from T cells, B-cell-depleted T cells, or PBMCs. Samples came from the ongoing ImmuneRACE study (first 160 participants) plus 1,254 subjects from 6 global collaborators. Nearly every sample came with metadata listing a de-identified subject ID, COVID-19 status, age in years and sex. HLA class I and class II types, where available, came from metadata supplied by the sample provider rather than from assay-based typing. The repertoires were released in a freely available public database intended as a resource for research on the immune response to SARS-CoV-2. Findings and caveats that apply to the study as a whole: How much clinical and demographic metadata was included differed by source and by participant, and the metadata was provided uncurated.

The CDR3 covers 16 residues, taking in both the cysteine and the phenylalanine. Of all the DNA, just the CDR3 is kept, 48 bases in frame from base 1. At the junction V is shortened by 3 bases and J by 5 bases; bases outside the gene matches: 5. CDR1 and CDR2 are drawn from the germline V gene: SGHTA, FQGNSA. Collaborating institutions collected whole blood in K2EDTA tubes following their own protocols. Collaborator samples were shipped for TCRbeta analysis as frozen whole blood, isolated PBMCs, or DNA extracted from either sample type. In the case of this clone: This receptor's antigen is unknown. Base qualities are missing; no much larger clone stands one base away.

The immunoSEQ Assay, a bias-controlled multiplex PCR, was used to amplify TCRbeta CDR3 regions from genomic DNA. For the original study's pipeline: Nucleated cell counts per sample were estimated from amplification of reference gene primers within the assay. To quantify the absolute abundance of each unique TCRbeta CDR3 rearrangement, sequence reads were collapsed and filtered. Productive Simpson clonality was computed per sample as the square root of Simpson's diversity index over productive rearrangements. TCRdb mirrors the immuneACCESS table, restricted to in-frame sequences. Some clones are absent from its copies; in checked studies, under half trace to an unresolved V gene, and the reason for the others is unknown. V, J and clone size are taken as reported in that table, and D and trimming were inferred from the DNA itself. The sample table contains some 66,000 clones; only one count was recorded for 82% of them. Of the sample, roughly 6.7% falls within the top ten clones.

The TCR sequence derives from a man aged 60 to 75 with acute or convalescent COVID-19. The sequenced material came from peripheral blood. Rearrangement joined TRBV7-2 to TRBJ2-1; 12 bases in between match TRBD2. The CDR3 region: CASSFGLAGGDNEQFF. The nucleotide sequence is given as TGTGCCAGCAGCTTTGGGCTAGCGGGGGGGGACAATGAGCAGTTCTTC.